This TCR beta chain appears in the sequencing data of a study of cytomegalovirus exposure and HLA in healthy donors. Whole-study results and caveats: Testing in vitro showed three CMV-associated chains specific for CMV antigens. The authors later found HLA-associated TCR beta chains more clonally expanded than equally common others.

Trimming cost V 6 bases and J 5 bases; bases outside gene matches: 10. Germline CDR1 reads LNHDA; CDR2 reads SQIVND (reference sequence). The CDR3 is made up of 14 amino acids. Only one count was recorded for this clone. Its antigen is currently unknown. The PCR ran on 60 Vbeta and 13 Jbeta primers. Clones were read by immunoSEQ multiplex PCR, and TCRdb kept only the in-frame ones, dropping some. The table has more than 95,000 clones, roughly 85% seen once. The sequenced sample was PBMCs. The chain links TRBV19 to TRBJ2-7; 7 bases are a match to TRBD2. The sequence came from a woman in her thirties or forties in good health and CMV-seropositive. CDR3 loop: CASSTLADGHEQYF. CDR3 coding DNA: TGTGCCAGTAGCACTCTAGCGGATGGCCACGAGCAGTACTTC.